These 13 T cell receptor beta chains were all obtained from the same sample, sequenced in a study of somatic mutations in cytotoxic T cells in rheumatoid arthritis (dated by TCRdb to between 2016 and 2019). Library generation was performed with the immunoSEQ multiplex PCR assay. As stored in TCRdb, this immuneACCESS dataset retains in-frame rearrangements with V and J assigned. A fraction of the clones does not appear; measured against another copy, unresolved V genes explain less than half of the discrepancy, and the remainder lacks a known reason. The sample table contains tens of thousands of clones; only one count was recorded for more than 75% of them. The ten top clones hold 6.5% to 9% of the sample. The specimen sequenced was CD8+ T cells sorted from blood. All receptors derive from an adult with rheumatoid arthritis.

Here the CDR3 DNA reads TGTGCCAGCAGTTTATATGGAGCCGAGCAGTACTTC. Amino acid sequence: CASSLYGAEQYF. The rearrangement uses TRBV27 and TRBJ2-7; no definite D call. This CDR3 is 12 amino acids long. V dropped 1 base and J dropped 6 bases, with 7 bases sitting between them. Germline V gene data show CDR1 as MNHEY and CDR2 as SMNVEV (reference sequence).

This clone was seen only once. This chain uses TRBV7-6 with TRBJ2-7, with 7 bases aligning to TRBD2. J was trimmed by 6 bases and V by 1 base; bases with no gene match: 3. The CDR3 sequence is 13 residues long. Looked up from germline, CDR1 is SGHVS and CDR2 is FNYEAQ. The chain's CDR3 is CASSLGGGSEQYF. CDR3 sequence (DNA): TGTGCCAGCAGCTTAGGGGGGGGGTCCGAGCAGTACTTC.

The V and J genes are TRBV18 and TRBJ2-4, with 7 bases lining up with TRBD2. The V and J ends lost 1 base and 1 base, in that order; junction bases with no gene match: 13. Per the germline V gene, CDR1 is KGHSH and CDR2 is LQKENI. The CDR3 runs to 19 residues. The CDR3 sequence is CASSPRLAWWGRAKNIQYF. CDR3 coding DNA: TGTGCCAGCTCACCACGACTAGCTTGGTGGGGCAGGGCCAAAAACATTCAGTACTTC.

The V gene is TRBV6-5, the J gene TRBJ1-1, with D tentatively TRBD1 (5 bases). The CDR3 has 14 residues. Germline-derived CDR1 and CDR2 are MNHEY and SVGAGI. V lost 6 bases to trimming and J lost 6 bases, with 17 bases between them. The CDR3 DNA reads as TGTGCCAGCAGGACCGGGGCCTATAACGCTGAAGCTTTCTTT. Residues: CASRTGAYNAEAFF.

This CDR3 reads CATAWQGGYNEQFF. The CDR3 DNA reads as TGTGCCACCGCCTGGCAGGGGGGATACAATGAGCAGTTCTTC. The chain recombines TRBV6-5 with TRBJ2-1, with a tentative D call TRBD1 (7 bases). The CDR3 is made up of 14 amino acids. Germline CDR1 MNHEY, CDR2 SVGAGI. V shed 10 bases and J shed 4 bases, with 17 bases lying between them.

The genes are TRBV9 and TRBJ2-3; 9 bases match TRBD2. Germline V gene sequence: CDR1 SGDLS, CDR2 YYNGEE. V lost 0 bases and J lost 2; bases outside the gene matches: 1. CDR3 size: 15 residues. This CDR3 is CASSVGGGDTDTQYF. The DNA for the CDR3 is TGTGCCAGCAGCGTAGGCGGGGGGGACACAGATACGCAGTATTTT. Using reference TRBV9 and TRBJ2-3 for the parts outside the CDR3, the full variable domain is DSGVTQTPKHLITATGQRVTLRCSPRSGDLSVYWYQQSLDQGLQFLIQYYNGEERAKGNILERFSAQQFPDLHSELNLSSLELGDSALYFCASSVGGGDTDTQYFGPGTRLTVL.

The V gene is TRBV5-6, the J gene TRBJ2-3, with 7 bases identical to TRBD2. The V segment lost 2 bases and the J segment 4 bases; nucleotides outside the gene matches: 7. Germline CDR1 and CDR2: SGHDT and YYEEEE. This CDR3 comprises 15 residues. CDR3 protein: CASSFWSGEPDTQYF. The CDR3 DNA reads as TGTGCCAGCAGCTTTTGGAGCGGGGAACCAGATACGCAGTATTTT.

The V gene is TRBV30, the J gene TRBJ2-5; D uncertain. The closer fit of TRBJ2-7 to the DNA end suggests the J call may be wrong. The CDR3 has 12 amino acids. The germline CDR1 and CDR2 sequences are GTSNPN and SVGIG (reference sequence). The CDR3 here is CAWSRTNDEQYF. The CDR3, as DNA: TGTGCCTGGAGCCGCACGAACGACGAGCAGTACTTC.

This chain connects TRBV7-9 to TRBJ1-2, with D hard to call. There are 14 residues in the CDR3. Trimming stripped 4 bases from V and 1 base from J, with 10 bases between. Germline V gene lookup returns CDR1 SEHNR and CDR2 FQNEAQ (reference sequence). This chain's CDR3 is CASSSRTFNYGYTF. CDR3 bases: TGTGCCAGCAGCTCTAGGACGTTTAACTATGGCTACACCTTC.

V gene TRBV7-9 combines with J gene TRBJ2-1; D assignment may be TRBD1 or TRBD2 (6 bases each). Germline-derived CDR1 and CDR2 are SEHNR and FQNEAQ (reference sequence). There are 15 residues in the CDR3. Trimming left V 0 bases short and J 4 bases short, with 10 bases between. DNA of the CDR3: TGTGCCAGCAGCTTAGCGGGGGGCCAATACAATGAGCAGTTCTTC. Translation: CASSLAGGQYNEQFF.

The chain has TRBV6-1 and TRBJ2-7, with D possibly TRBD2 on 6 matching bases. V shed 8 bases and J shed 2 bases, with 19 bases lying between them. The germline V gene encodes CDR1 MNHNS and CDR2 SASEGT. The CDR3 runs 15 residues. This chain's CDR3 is CASGFAGRGAYEQYF. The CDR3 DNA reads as TGTGCCAGCGGGTTTGCGGGGAGAGGGGCCTACGAGCAGTACTTC.

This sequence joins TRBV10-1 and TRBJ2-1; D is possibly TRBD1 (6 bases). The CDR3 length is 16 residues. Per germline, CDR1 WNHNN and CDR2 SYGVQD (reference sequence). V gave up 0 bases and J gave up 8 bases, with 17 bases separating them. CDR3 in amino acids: CASSESRRAAGDEQFF. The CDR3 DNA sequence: TGCGCCAGCAGTGAGTCGCGGCGGGCGGCAGGGGATGAGCAGTTCTTC.

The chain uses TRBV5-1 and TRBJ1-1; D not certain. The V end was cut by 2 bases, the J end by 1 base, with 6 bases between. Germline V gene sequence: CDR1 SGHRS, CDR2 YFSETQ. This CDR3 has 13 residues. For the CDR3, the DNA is TGCGCCAGCAGCTTTAAGGAGAACACTGAAGCTTTCTTT. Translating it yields CASSFKENTEAFF.